The 13 T cell receptor beta chains listed next were all sequenced from one sample in a study of CD8 T cells in ankylosing spondylitis. TCRdb re-analysed the 5' RACE reads in MiXCR, keeping a single row per CDR3 protein. The data hold about 210,000 distinct CDR3 sequences, with 8.2% observed a single time. Specimen: blood, either unsorted or a sorted T cell fraction (not recorded which). The receptors come from a female donor with ankylosing spondylitis or in good health (not recorded which).

This clonotype was seen ten or more times. The V gene is TRBV11-2, the J gene TRBJ2-7, with a possible D match to TRBD1 (6 bases). Germline CDR1 and CDR2: SGHAT and FQNNGV. The CDR3 consists of 16 residues. With 0 bases removed from V and 0 bases from J, the gap between germline ends came to 12 bases. The CDR3 DNA reads TGTGCCAGCAGCTTAGACCGGGACACGCTCTCCTACGAGCAGTACTTC. Encoded protein: CASSLDRDTLSYEQYF.

This clonotype was recorded at least ten times. The rearrangement uses TRBV7-9 and TRBJ2-7; D tentatively fits TRBD1 or TRBD2 (5 bases each). The CDR3 spans 14 residues. Trimming stripped 5 bases from V and 2 bases from J, with 13 bases between. Germline V lookup: CDR1 SEHNR, CDR2 FQNEAQ (reference sequence). The CDR3, as DNA: TGTGCCAGCAGCCGGGACCGAAACCCCTACGAGCAGTACTTC. It codes for CASSRDRNPYEQYF.

Ten or more counts support this clonotype. The chain links TRBV4-1 to TRBJ2-3; tentatively, D is TRBD2 (6 bases). The CDR3 consists of 16 residues. In germline, CDR1 is MGHRA, CDR2 YSYEKL. Trimming took 0 bases from V and 2 from J, leaving 12 bases between them. CDR3 in amino acids: CASSQDRASDTDTQYF. CDR3 sequence (DNA): TGCGCCAGCAGCCAAGATCGGGCTAGCGACACAGATACGCAGTATTTT.

In its sample, this clonotype was seen a few times. A single base separates this from a much larger clone, so it may be a read error. CDR3 coding DNA: TGTGTCAGCAGTTTAGGGACAGGGGGTTCAAAGGAGCAGTTCTTC. It yields the protein CVSSLGTGGSKEQFF. V usage is TRBV28 and J usage is TRBJ2-1; 11 bases line up with TRBD1. CDR3 length: 15 residues. The V gene's germline CDR1 is MDHEN and CDR2 SYDVKM.

The table lists this clonotype with many counts. The chain couples TRBV29-1 to TRBJ1-1, with TRBD1 as a possible D gene (5 bases). V was shortened by 0 bases and J by 3 bases, with 17 bases between the two germline ends. Germline CDR1 reads SQVTM; CDR2 reads ANQGSEA. The CDR3 runs to 16 residues. The CDR3 is CSVEDIRDKEDTEAFF. For the CDR3, the DNA is TGCAGCGTTGAAGATATCAGGGATAAGGAGGACACTGAAGCTTTCTTT.

Concerning this clonotype itself: This may come from a read error, since a much larger clone is one base off. The chain is built from TRBV27 and TRBJ1-5, with TRBD1 matching over 7 bases. Per germline, CDR1 MNHEY and CDR2 SMNVEV (reference sequence). CDR3 length: 15 amino acids. CDR3 sequence (DNA): TGTGCCAGCAGTTTATCGGGGACAGCACATCAGTCCCAGCATTTT. Its protein is CASSLSGTAHQSQHF.

This clonotype was seen ten or more times. This chain links TRBV6-1 with TRBJ2-5; D is perhaps TRBD1 (5 bases). V was shortened by 0 bases and J by 4 bases, with 18 bases between the two germline ends. This CDR3 spans 17 amino acids. The germline V gene encodes CDR1 MNHNS and CDR2 SASEGT. The CDR3 DNA is TGTGCCAGCAGTGAAGCTCTGACAGCCCTTTGGGGAGAGACCCAGTACTTC. This gives the protein CASSEALTALWGETQYF.

Ten or more counts support this clonotype. V gene TRBV12-3 or TRBV12-4 combines with J gene TRBJ2-3; D gene ambiguous. The germline V and J ends were trimmed by 2 bases and 4 bases, with 10 bases remaining between them. The CDR3 runs to 14 residues. CDR3 DNA sequence: TGTGCCAGCAGTTTACCCCCCGAATCAGATACGCAGTATTTT. Translation gives CASSLPPESDTQYF.

In its sample, this clonotype was seen a few times. This chain joins TRBV7-9 and TRBJ2-7; 15 nucleotides match TRBD2. The CDR3 totals 16 residues. Per the germline V gene, CDR1 is SEHNR and CDR2 is FQNEAQ (reference sequence). J lost 7 bases, V lost 5 bases, and 9 bases had no gene match. The CDR3 DNA sequence: TGTGCCAGCAGCCGGACTAGCGGGAGGGCCGGCTATGAGCAGTACTTC. Its protein is CASSRTSGRAGYEQYF.

The J gene is TRBJ1-1, the V gene TRBV7-6, with TRBD1 identical over 7 bases. There are 14 residues in the CDR3. V shed 3 bases and J 4 bases; nucleotides not matched to a gene: 5. Germline CDR1 and CDR2: SGHVS and FNYEAQ. The CDR3: CASSLRGQGTEAFF. The CDR3 nucleotides are TGTGCCAGCAGCTTGAGGGGGCAAGGCACTGAAGCTTTCTTT.

This clonotype was seen repeatedly, ten times or more. This chain uses TRBV15 with TRBJ1-5, with a possible D match to TRBD1 (6 bases). Per germline, CDR1 LNHNV and CDR2 YYDKDF (reference sequence). V lost 0 bases to trimming and J lost 3 bases, with 12 bases between them. This CDR3 comprises 16 residues. CDR3 DNA: TGTGCCACCAGCAGAGATGGGGGGGGCTACAATCAGCCCCAGCATTTT. This gives the protein CATSRDGGGYNQPQHF.

This clonotype appeared many times. For the CDR3, the DNA is TGTGCCAGCAGCCTCGACAGGGATAATTCACCCCTCCACTTT. This encodes CASSLDRDNSPLHF. This chain connects TRBV6-5 to TRBJ1-6; TRBD1 agrees at 7 bases. The CDR3 is 14 residues long. Germline values: CDR1 MNHEY, CDR2 SVGAGI. Trimming at V came to 6 bases and at J to 5 bases, leaving 4 bases not matched to a gene.

This clonotype was picked up many times. The genes are TRBV15 and TRBJ1-4; no reliable D call. Trimming removed 0 bases at V and 7 bases at J, with 12 bases between. Germline V gene sequence: CDR1 LNHNV, CDR2 YYDKDF (reference sequence). CDR3 size: 15 residues. CDR3 loop: CATSRDRVVGEKLFF. The CDR3 DNA reads TGTGCCACCAGCAGAGACCGGGTCGTTGGTGAAAAACTGTTTTTT.